This TCR beta chain was captured by sequencing in a study of cytomegalovirus exposure and HLA in healthy donors. Study at large: Within the Caucasian-associated ancestry cluster were 65% to 85% of the roughly 380 genotyped donors.

The CDR3 extends over 15 amino acids. CDR1 is LNHDA, CDR2 SQIVND, per germline (reference sequence). V dropped 6 bases and J dropped 3; count of bases not matched to a gene: 4. Primers for the PCR totalled 60 Vbeta and 13 Jbeta. As processed by the authors: Some 11 million of the about 80 million unique TCR beta chains counted in a later analysis were shared. Some clones are missing from TCRdb's copy, which holds only in-frame ones; the method was immunoSEQ multiplex PCR. Clone size and the V and J calls come from that table; the DNA yielded D and trimming. The repertoire holds about 150,000 clones, with over 65% as singletons.

The rearrangement uses TRBV19 and TRBJ2-2, with TRBD1 matching 10 bases. This receptor was identified in a man aged 25 to 40 in good health and CMV-seronegative. Sequenced input: PBMCs. CDR3 protein: CASRRQGADTGELFF. The CDR3 DNA is TGTGCCAGTAGGCGACAGGGGGCTGACACCGGGGAGCTGTTTTTT.